The sample holds one count of the clone carrying this TCR beta chain. This sample was included in a study of T cell changes during pregnancy in multiple sclerosis. Germline loops: CDR1 MNHEY, CDR2 SMNVEV (reference sequence). CDR3 length equals 15 residues. V lost 5 bases and J 5 bases, leaving 18 bases between the germline ends. Data came from immunoSEQ multiplex PCR; TCRdb stores just in-frame clones and leaves some out. Among approximately 24,000 clones listed, 86% were seen once. The receptor's source is a female donor in good health, enrolled as a control in a pregnancy study. The specimen was CD8+ T cells from peripheral blood mononuclear cells, collected in the first trimester of pregnancy. The chain uses TRBV27 and TRBJ1-2, with D possibly being TRBD1 (5 bases). CDR3 protein: CASSPSREGLYGYTF. As DNA, the CDR3 is TGTGCCAGCAGTCCTAGCAGGGAGGGACTTTATGGCTACACCTTC.